The present entry profiles one TCR beta chain with its context. Deep-level assay runs were performed. Data came from immunoSEQ multiplex PCR; TCRdb stores just in-frame clones and leaves some out. This table holds over a million clones, approximately 80% found once. The sample originates from a study of shared clonotypes between healthy human individuals. The study enrolled healthy HIV-negative adults without recent acute infections or vaccinations as donors. A CD45RA+ naive subset and a CD45RA-negative memory subset were split from CD4+ cells. Per the germline V gene, CDR1 is MDHEN and CDR2 is SYDVKM. The CDR3 is made up of 14 amino acids. V lost 1 base and J 7 bases, leaving 11 bases between the germline ends.

The specimen was memory CD4+ T cells from PBMCs. Stated subset: CD45RA-negative fraction. J is TRBJ2-1 and V is TRBV28; D remains unclear. This clonotype originated in a man younger than 35 in good health. Some clones in this sample may be carry-over from other donors' samples. This CDR3 reads CASSLYPPPNEQFF. CDR3 DNA: TGTGCCAGCAGTTTATACCCTCCCCCAAATGAGCAGTTCTTC.